These 2 T cell receptor beta chains were all obtained from the same sample, sequenced in a study of Ad26.COV2.S vaccination and SARS-CoV-2 variants. Repertoires were generated with immunoSEQ multiplex PCR, while TCRdb's copy carries only in-frame clones and drops some. The table has about 400,000 clones, roughly 90% seen once. The treatment: about 20 received Ad26.COV2.S at low or high dose, single or two shots; roughly five received placebo; per-sample allocation not given. Collection of samples fell on day 63 after the first vaccine or placebo injection. This material consisted of peripheral blood, taken in a trial of Ad26.COV2.S vaccine versus placebo. The receptors shown here come from a person between 18 and 59 years old who received the Ad26.COV2.S COVID-19 vaccine or a placebo.

This chain links TRBV11-3 with TRBJ1-1, with D unresolved. The CDR3 totals 13 residues. The V and J ends lost 1 base and 5 bases respectively, with 8 bases between them. Germline CDR1 SGHNT, CDR2 YENEEA. In DNA form, the CDR3 reads TGTGCCAGCAGCTTAGTCGCGGAAACTGAAGCTTTCTTT. Protein: CASSLVAETEAFF.

The chain is built from TRBV5-1 and TRBJ2-7; 9 positions match TRBD1. Looked up from germline, CDR1 is SGHRS and CDR2 is YFSETQ. V lost 4 bases and J lost 2; bases outside the gene matches: 10. The CDR3 covers 16 residues. CDR3 nucleotide sequence: TGCGCCAGCAGCCAATACGACGACAGGGGGACCTACGAGCAGTACTTC. Amino acid sequence: CASSQYDDRGTYEQYF.